One sample yielded the 8 T cell receptor beta chains listed below, sequenced in a study of OX40 agonist ivuxolimab in advanced cancers. Clones were read by immunoSEQ multiplex PCR, and TCRdb kept only the in-frame ones, dropping some. The table has 65,000 to 75,000 clones, roughly 88% seen once. This material consisted of CD4+ or CD8+ T cells sorted from blood, taken in a trial of the OX40 agonist ivuxolimab. These receptors were collected from an adult with an advanced solid tumor such as melanoma, head and neck, liver or kidney cancer.

V gene TRBV7-9 combines with J gene TRBJ1-4; tentative D call: TRBD1 (5 bases). Germline V gene data show CDR1 as SEHNR and CDR2 as FQNEAQ (reference sequence). V was shortened by 1 base and J by 0 bases, with 9 bases between the two germline ends. The CDR3 totals 16 residues. The CDR3: CASSLVAGPTNEKLFF. The CDR3 DNA reads as TGTGCCAGCAGCTTAGTGGCGGGACCAACTAATGAAAAACTGTTTTTT.

The chain couples TRBV5-1 to TRBJ2-6, with D maybe TRBD1 (6 bases). The germline gives CDR1 SGHRS, CDR2 YFSETQ. Trimming pared 5 bases from V and 0 bases from J, leaving 6 bases between. The CDR3 totals 14 residues. CDR3 sequence (DNA): TGCGCCAGCAGGGACAGCTCTGGGGCCAACGTCCTGACTTTC. Translating it yields CASRDSSGANVLTF.

V and J are TRBV7-8 and TRBJ1-4; 9 bases match TRBD1. Trimming cost V 2 bases and J 8 bases; bases outside gene matches: 9. The CDR3 has 16 amino acids. Looked up from germline, CDR1 is SGHVS and CDR2 is FQNEAQ. The CDR3 region has the DNA TGTGCCAGCAGCTTAAGCCCGGGACAGGGTAGCGAAAAACTGTTTTTT. Its protein is CASSLSPGQGSEKLFF.

The rearrangement uses TRBV10-3 and TRBJ2-5, with 12 bases lining up with TRBD2. Germline V CDR1 and CDR2: ENHRY, SYGVKD. This CDR3 is 12 amino acids long. The DNA for the CDR3 is TGTGCGACTAGCGGGGGCCCTGAGACCCAGTACTTC. Protein: CATSGGPETQYF.

V gene TRBV5-1 combines with J gene TRBJ1-3; D may be TRBD1 (6 bases). In germline, CDR1 is SGHRS, CDR2 YFSETQ. The CDR3 extends over 20 amino acids. V shed 0 bases and J shed 0 bases, with 22 bases lying between them. The CDR3 coding sequence is TGCGCCAGCAGCTTGGAGGACAGCACCCGTCCGGGAAGCTCTGGAAACACCATATATTTT. This gives the protein CASSLEDSTRPGSSGNTIYF.

The chain uses TRBV30 and TRBJ2-2; D is unresolved. CDR3 length: 14 residues. In germline, CDR1 is GTSNPN, CDR2 SVGIG (reference sequence). Trimming cost V 7 bases and J 6 bases, with 18 bases left between them. The CDR3 nucleotides are TGTGCCTCCCACAATGTCGGATTCTCCGGGGAGCTGTTTTTT. Translation gives CASHNVGFSGELFF. Supplemented by reference TRBV30 and TRBJ2-2, the full variable domain reads SQTIHQWPATLVQPVGSPLSLECTVEGTSNPNLYWYRQAAGRGLQLLFYSVGIGQISSEVPQNLSASRPQDRQFILSSKKLLLSDSGFYLCASHNVGFSGELFFGEGSRLTVL.

The chain joins TRBV7-6 to TRBJ2-5; D remains ambiguous. CDR3 length equals 11 residues. Germline V gives CDR1 SGHVS, CDR2 FNYEAQ. The V and J ends lost 0 bases and 9 bases respectively, with 5 bases between them. The CDR3 nucleotides are TGTGCCAGCAGCTTAGCTGCAGCCCAGTACTTC. Translated: CASSLAAAQYF.

In nucleotides, the CDR3 is TGTGCCTGGAGTAGGGGGAGGACAGGCAATCAGCCCCAGCATTTT. Translating gives CAWSRGRTGNQPQHF. This chain links TRBV30 with TRBJ1-5, with a possible D match to TRBD1 (6 bases). V lost 2 bases and J 2 bases, leaving 13 bases between the germline ends. The CDR3 is 15 residues long. Per germline, CDR1 GTSNPN and CDR2 SVGIG (reference sequence).